Shown below are 5 T cell receptor beta chains from a single sample sequenced in a study of blood T cell repertoires in COVID-19. The method was immunoSEQ multiplex PCR; TCRdb's version includes in-frame clones alone and lacks a portion of them. The sample has approximately 130,000 clones, roughly 85% seen once; the top ten hold approximately 4%. What was sequenced was peripheral blood. These receptors came from a human donor in a cohort sampled during active COVID-19.

The rearrangement uses TRBV5-4 and TRBJ2-1, with 11 bases identical to TRBD2. The V segment lost 3 bases and the J segment 10 bases; nucleotides outside the gene matches: 6. From germline, CDR1 is SGHNT and CDR2 YYREEE (reference sequence). This CDR3 is built from 14 residues. CDR3 bases: TGTGCCAGCAGCTCAACACTAGCGGGAGAGGAGCAGTTCTTC. It is translated as CASSSTLAGEEQFF.

This clone showed up just once. The rearrangement joins TRBV18 to TRBJ1-1; D is perhaps TRBD1 (6 bases). In germline, CDR1 is KGHSH, CDR2 LQKENI. Trimming cost V 2 bases and J 5 bases, with 15 bases left between them. The length of the CDR3 is 15 residues. The CDR3 DNA sequence: TGTGCCAGCTCACCAGGGCAGGGGCAGAGGACTGAAGCTTTCTTT. Protein product: CASSPGQGQRTEAFF.

Of note for this clone: Other DNA sequences in this sample translate to the same CDR3. J is TRBJ1-1 and V is TRBV5-6; no firm D call. Trimming stripped 2 bases from V and 0 bases from J, with 2 bases between. This CDR3 spans 12 amino acids. Germline-derived CDR1 and CDR2 are SGHDT and YYEEEE. The CDR3 DNA is TGTGCCAGCAGCTTCATGAACACTGAAGCTTTCTTT. Translating gives CASSFMNTEAFF.

The CDR3 here is CASSVAGTDYGYTF. The CDR3 coding sequence is TGTGCCAGCAGCGTAGCGGGGACAGACTATGGCTACACCTTC. V usage is TRBV9 and J usage is TRBJ1-2; 7 bases line up with TRBD1. CDR1 and CDR2 (germline): SGDLS, YYNGEE. V trimming: 0 bases; J trimming: 3 bases; junction bases outside the gene matches: 2. This CDR3 comprises 14 residues.

This chain connects TRBV5-1 to TRBJ2-1; 10 bases line up with TRBD1. CDR3 length: 16 residues. V lost 4 bases, J lost 8 bases, and 12 bases stayed unmatched. Germline loops: CDR1 SGHRS, CDR2 YFSETQ. The CDR3, as DNA: TGCGCCAGCAGCCCCGCCGGGGACAGGGGCGAGTATGAGCAGTTCTTC. Protein sequence: CASSPAGDRGEYEQFF.